This T cell receptor (beta chain) originates from a study of OX40 agonist ivuxolimab in advanced cancers. TCRdb's copy holds only in-frame clones and misses some; the assay was immunoSEQ multiplex PCR. The sample yields tens of thousands of clones, over 75% seen once. Germline loops: CDR1 SNHLY, CDR2 FYNNEI. The V gene end was trimmed by 10 bases and the J gene end by 4 bases; junction bases not matched to a gene: 12. There are 14 residues in the CDR3. This clone was seen a single time. The sequence derives from an adult with an advanced solid tumor such as melanoma, head and neck, liver or kidney cancer. The sample consisted of CD4+ or CD8+ T cells sorted from blood, taken in a trial of the OX40 agonist ivuxolimab. The V and J genes are TRBV2 and TRBJ1-2; 7 bases match TRBD1. This chain's CDR3 is CATHGIGTAYGYTF. CDR3 in DNA: TGTGCCACGCACGGTATCGGGACAGCCTATGGCTACACCTTC.